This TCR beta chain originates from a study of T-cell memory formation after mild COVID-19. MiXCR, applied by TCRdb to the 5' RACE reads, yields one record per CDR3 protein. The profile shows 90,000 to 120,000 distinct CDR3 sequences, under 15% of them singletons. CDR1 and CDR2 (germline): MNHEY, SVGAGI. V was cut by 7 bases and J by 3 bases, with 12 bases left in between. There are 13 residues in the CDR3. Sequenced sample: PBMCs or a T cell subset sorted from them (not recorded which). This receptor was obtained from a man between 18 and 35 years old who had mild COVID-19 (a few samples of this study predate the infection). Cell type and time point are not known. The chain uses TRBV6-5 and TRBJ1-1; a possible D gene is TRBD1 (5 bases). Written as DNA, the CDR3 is TGTGCCAGCAAACTTCCAGGGTACACTGAAGCTTTCTTT. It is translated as CASKLPGYTEAFF.